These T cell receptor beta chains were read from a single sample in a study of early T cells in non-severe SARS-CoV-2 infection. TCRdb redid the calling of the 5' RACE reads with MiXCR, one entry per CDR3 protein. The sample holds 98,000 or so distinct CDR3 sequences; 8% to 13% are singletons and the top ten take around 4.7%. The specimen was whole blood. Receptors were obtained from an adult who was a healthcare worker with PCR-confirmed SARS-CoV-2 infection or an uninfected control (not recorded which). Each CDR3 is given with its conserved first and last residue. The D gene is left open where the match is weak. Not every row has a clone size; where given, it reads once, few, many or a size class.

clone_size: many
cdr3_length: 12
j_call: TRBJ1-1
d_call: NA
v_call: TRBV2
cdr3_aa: CASRTANTEAFF
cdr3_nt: TGTGCCAGCAGGACAGCGAACACTGAAGCTTTCTTT

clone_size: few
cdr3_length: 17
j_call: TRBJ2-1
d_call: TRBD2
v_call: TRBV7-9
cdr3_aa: CASSSPLTSGKDNEQFF
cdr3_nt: TGTGCCAGCAGCTCACCACTAACTAGCGGGAAAGACAATGAGCAGTTCTTC

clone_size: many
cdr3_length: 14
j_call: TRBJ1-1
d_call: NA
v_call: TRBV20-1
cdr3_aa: CSARRFWLNTEAFF
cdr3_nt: TGCAGTGCTAGACGCTTTTGGCTGAACACTGAAGCTTTCTTT

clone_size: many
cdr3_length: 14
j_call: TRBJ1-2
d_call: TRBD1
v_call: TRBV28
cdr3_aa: CASSGDRALYGYTF
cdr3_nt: TGTGCCAGCAGCGGGGACAGGGCCCTCTATGGCTACACCTTC

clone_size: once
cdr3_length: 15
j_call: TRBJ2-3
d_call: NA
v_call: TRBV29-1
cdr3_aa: CSVDGLAGHTDTQYF
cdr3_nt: TGCAGCGTTGACGGCCTGGCGGGCCACACAGATACGCAGTATTTT

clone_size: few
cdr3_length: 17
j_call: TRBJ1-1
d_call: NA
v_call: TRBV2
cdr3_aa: CASKSPRDGGFYTEAFF
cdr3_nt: TGTGCCAGCAAATCTCCCCGGGACGGAGGATTTTACACTGAAGCTTTCTTT

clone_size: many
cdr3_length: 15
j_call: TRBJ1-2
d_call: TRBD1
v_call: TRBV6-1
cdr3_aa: CASSEESWDSYGYTF
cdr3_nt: TGTGCCAGCAGTGAAGAATCTTGGGACAGCTATGGCTACACCTTC

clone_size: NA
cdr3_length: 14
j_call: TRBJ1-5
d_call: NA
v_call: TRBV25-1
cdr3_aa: CASSLGTTRGPQHF
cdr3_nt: TGTGCCAGCTCCCTCGGGACTACAAGGGGGCCCCAGCATTTT

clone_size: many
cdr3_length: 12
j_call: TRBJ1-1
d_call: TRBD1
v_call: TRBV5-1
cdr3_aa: CASRGQDTEAFF
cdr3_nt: TGCGCCAGCAGGGGACAGGACACTGAAGCTTTCTTT

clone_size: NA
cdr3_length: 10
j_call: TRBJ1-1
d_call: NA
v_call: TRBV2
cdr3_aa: CASRYPGAFF
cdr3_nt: TGTGCCAGCAGGTACCCAGGGGCTTTCTTT

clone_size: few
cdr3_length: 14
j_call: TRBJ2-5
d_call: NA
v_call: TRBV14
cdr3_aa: CASSQTGRQETQYF
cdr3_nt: TGTGCCAGCAGCCAAACAGGGCGCCAAGAGACCCAGTACTTC

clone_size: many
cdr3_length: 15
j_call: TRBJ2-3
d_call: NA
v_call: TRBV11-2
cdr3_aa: CASSETAPSTDTQYF
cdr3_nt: TGTGCCAGCAGCGAGACAGCGCCCAGCACAGATACGCAGTATTTT

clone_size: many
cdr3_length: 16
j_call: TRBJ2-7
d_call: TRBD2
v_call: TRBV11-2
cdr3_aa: CASSSTAGVTPYEQYF
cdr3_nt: TGTGCCAGCAGCTCAACAGCGGGGGTAACCCCCTACGAGCAGTACTTC

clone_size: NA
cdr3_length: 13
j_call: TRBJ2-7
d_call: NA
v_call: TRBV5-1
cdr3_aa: CASSLEVRWEQYF
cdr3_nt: TGCGCCAGCAGCTTGGAGGTCAGGTGGGAGCAGTACTTC

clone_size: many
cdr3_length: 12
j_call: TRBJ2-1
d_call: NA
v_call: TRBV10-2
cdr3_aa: CASSSGEGEQFF
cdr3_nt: TGCGCCAGCAGCTCCGGGGAAGGTGAGCAGTTCTTC

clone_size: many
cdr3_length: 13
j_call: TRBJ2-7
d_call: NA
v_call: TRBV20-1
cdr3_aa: CSAREQGRYEQYF
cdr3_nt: TGCAGTGCTAGAGAACAGGGTAGATACGAGCAGTACTTC

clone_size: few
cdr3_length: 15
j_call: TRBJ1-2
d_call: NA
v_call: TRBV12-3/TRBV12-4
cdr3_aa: CASSRSQLANYGYTF
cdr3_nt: TGTGCCAGCAGTCGCTCCCAACTGGCTAACTATGGCTACACCTTC

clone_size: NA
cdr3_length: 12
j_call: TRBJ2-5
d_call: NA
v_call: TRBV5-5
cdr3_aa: CASTAHEETQYF
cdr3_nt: TGTGCCAGCACTGCCCATGAGGAGACCCAGTACTTC

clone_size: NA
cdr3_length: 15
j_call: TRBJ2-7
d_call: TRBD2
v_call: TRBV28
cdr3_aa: CASSRLAASSYEQYF
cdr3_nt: TGTGCCAGCAGCCGACTAGCGGCAAGCTCCTACGAGCAGTACTTC

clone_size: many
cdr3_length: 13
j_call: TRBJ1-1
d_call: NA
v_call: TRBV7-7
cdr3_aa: CASSYDMNTEAFF
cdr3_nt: TGTGCCAGCAGCTACGACATGAACACTGAAGCTTTCTTT

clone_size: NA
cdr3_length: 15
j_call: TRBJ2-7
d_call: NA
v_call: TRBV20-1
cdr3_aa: CSARDQAGEGYEQYF
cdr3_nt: TGCAGTGCTAGAGATCAGGCAGGGGAAGGCTACGAGCAGTACTTC

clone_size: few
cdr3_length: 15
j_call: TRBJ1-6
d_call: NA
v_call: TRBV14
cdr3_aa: CASSQDMGLYSPLHF
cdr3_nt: TGTGCCAGCAGCCAAGATATGGGGCTTTATTCACCCCTCCACTTT

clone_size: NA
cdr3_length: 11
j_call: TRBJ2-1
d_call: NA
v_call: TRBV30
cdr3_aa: CAWSGYNEQFF
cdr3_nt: TGTGCCTGGAGTGGGTATAATGAGCAGTTCTTC

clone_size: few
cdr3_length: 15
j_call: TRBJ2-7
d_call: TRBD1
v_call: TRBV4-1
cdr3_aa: CASSQAQGVAYEQYF
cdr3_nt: TGCGCCAGCAGCCAAGCACAGGGGGTTGCCTACGAGCAGTACTTC

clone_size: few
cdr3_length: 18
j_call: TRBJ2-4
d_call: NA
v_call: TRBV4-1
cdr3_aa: CASSQSNRRITAKNIQYF
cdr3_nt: TGCGCCAGCAGCCAAAGTAACAGGAGAATTACTGCCAAAAACATTCAGTACTTC

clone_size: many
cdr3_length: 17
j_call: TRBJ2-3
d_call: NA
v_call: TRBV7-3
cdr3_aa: CASSLLGRNTATDTQYF
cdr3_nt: TGTGCCAGCAGCTTACTGGGACGTAATACAGCCACAGATACGCAGTATTTT

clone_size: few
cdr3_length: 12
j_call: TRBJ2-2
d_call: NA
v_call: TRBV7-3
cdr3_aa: CASRGNTGELFF
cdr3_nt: TGTGCCAGCAGAGGAAACACCGGGGAGCTGTTTTTT

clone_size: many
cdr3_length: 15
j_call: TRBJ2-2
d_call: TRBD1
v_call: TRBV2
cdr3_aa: CASIRDSANTGELFF
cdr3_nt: TGTGCCAGCATTAGGGACAGCGCGAACACCGGGGAGCTGTTTTTT